This T cell receptor (beta chain) was obtained from a study of cytomegalovirus exposure and HLA in healthy donors. Across the whole study: Some 85 million unique TCRs from HLA-typed donors were held in an early data release. Regarding the study as a whole: Some V segments (TRBV6-2 and TRBV6-3 among them) were excluded as indistinguishable. Common viral pathogens were later found to be apparently linked to several of the most significant clusters. Presence/absence analyses treated sequencing depth as roughly uniform across donors.

With regard to this clone: Antigen specificity is unknown.

Per germline, CDR1 SGHTS and CDR2 YDEGEE. V lost 1 base, J lost 6 bases, and 13 bases lay in between. There are 15 residues in the CDR3. Primers: 60 Vbeta forward and 13 Jbeta reverse. Here immunoSEQ multiplex PCR was the method, and the copy in TCRdb shows in-frame clones only, minus some. Among approximately 290,000 clones listed, 75% to 90% were seen once. The chain has TRBV5-8 and TRBJ1-4; D is unclear. The specimen sequenced was PBMCs. The source is a girl between 2 and 10 years old in good health and CMV-seronegative. CDR3 DNA sequence: TGTGCCAGCAGCTTGCCGCGGTGGTCCGATGAAAAACTGTTTTTT. It yields the protein CASSLPRWSDEKLFF.